This T cell receptor beta chain came from a study of blood T cell repertoires in COVID-19. Study-level background: Sites in the United States, Italy and Spain provided acute and convalescent COVID-19 samples. T cells, B-cell-depleted T cells, or PBMCs supplied cDNA or gDNA.

Per the authors' pipeline: Using reference gene primer amplification, nucleated cell counts were estimated. TCRdb keeps only in-frame clones here, not all; method: immunoSEQ multiplex PCR. From that table come the V and J calls and clone size; the DNA was used to work out D and trimming. This table has over 40,000 clones, around 83% appearing once. Trimming at V came to 1 base and at J to 7 bases, leaving 11 bases not matched to a gene. CDR1 SGHNT and CDR2 YYREEE come from the germline V gene (reference sequence). CDR3 size: 17 residues. This clone was recorded once. The sample was peripheral blood. The chain couples TRBV5-4 to TRBJ2-2; 9 nucleotides agree with TRBD1. The origin of this receptor is an elderly man with active COVID-19. CDR3 sequence: CASSLSGTGISGGELFF. DNA for the CDR3: TGTGCCAGCAGCTTGAGCGGGACAGGGATTTCCGGCGGGGAGCTGTTTTTT.